These 18 T cell receptor beta chains share one sample of origin, sequenced in a study of CD8 T cells in ankylosing spondylitis. For these receptors, no antigen is known. Notes on the study in general: Seven to nine highly homologous variants made up a TCR beta motif, and this motif appeared characteristic of ankylosing spondylitis blood.

TCRdb recomputed calls from the 5' RACE reads with MiXCR, one row per CDR3 protein. Of roughly 370,000 distinct CDR3 sequences listed, about a fifth were seen once; the top ten hold roughly 16%. The sample consisted of blood, either unsorted or a sorted T cell fraction (not recorded which). The receptors stem from a male donor with ankylosing spondylitis.

The rearrangement joins TRBV6-1 to TRBJ2-1, with D perhaps TRBD2 (6 bases). CDR1 is MNHNS and CDR2 is SASEGT in the germline V gene. The CDR3 consists of 13 residues. Trimming removed 7 bases at V and 4 bases at J, with 11 bases between. Here the CDR3 DNA reads TGTGCCAGCACCCGGGAGAGGTACAATGAGCAGTTCTTC. Translated, it gives CASTRERYNEQFF.

This chain joins TRBV6-6 and TRBJ2-7, with 9 bases lining up with TRBD2. Per germline, CDR1 MNHNY and CDR2 SVGAGI (reference sequence). The CDR3 has 13 residues. The V gene end was trimmed by 10 bases and the J gene end by 3 bases; junction bases not matched to a gene: 7. In nucleotides, the CDR3 is TGTGCCACCAGGACTAGCGTTTACTACGAGCAGTACTTC. Protein: CATRTSVYYEQYF.

In its sample, this clonotype was seen once. The chain couples TRBV10-3 to TRBJ2-7, with 7 positions matching TRBD2. Germline CDR1 is ENHRY and CDR2 is SYGVKD. The CDR3 has 12 amino acids. The V segment lost 8 bases and the J segment 2 bases; nucleotides outside the gene matches: 3. The DNA of the CDR3 is TGTGCCATCCAAAGCGGGACCTACGAGCAGTACTTC. Protein: CAIQSGTYEQYF.

This clonotype was counted a few times. The genes are TRBV5-1 and TRBJ2-7, with D possibly being TRBD1 (5 bases). Germline V gene sequence: CDR1 SGHRS, CDR2 YFSETQ. The CDR3 has 14 residues. V lost 4 bases and J lost 1, with 12 bases in between. The CDR3 coding sequence is TGCGCCAGCAGCCCGCGGACAATATCCTACGAGCAGTACTTC. It is translated as CASSPRTISYEQYF.

This clonotype was counted once. This chain uses TRBV4-1 with TRBJ2-5, with 8 bases that match TRBD2. V lost 0 bases and J lost 1; bases outside the gene matches: 7. This CDR3 is built from 17 residues. CDR1 is MGHRA and CDR2 is YSYEKL in the germline V gene. The CDR3 spells CASSQELAGGLQETQYF. As DNA, the CDR3 is TGCGCCAGCAGCCAAGAGCTGGCGGGAGGCCTCCAAGAGACCCAGTACTTC.

The chain joins TRBV4-3 to TRBJ2-5; 8 bases map to TRBD1. There are 14 residues in the CDR3. The germline CDR1 and CDR2 sequences are LGHNA and YSLEER. The V and J ends lost 4 bases and 5 bases, in that order; junction bases with no gene match: 6. The CDR3 loop reads CASSLQGDGETQYF. CDR3 nucleotide sequence: TGCGCCAGCAGCCTACAGGGGGATGGCGAGACCCAGTACTTC.

The chain carries TRBV7-9 and TRBJ2-1; unclear D gene. The germline V and J ends were trimmed by 0 bases and 4 bases, with 7 bases remaining between them. This CDR3 is 14 amino acids long. Per germline, CDR1 SEHNR and CDR2 FQNEAQ (reference sequence). CDR3 loop: CASSLASYYNEQFF. Written as DNA, the CDR3 is TGTGCCAGCAGCTTAGCATCCTATTACAATGAGCAGTTCTTC.

The CDR3 bases are TGTGCCAGCAGCCGACAGCAGAACACTGAAGCTTTCTTT. Its protein is CASSRQQNTEAFF. The chain links TRBV14 to TRBJ1-1; a weak D match, TRBD1 (5 bases). The CDR3 covers 13 residues. Trimming took off 4 bases at V and 1 base at J, with 7 bases between the two ends. Per germline, CDR1 SGHDN and CDR2 FVKESK.

The rearrangement links TRBV7-3 to TRBJ2-7; 9 bases map to TRBD1. J gave up 5 bases and V 4 bases, and 3 bases lay outside the gene matches. The CDR3 covers 13 residues. CDR1 is SGHTA, CDR2 FQGTGA, per germline. CDR3 sequence (DNA): TGTGCCAGCAGCTCCGGGACAGGGAACGAGCAGTACTTC. Its protein is CASSSGTGNEQYF.

This clonotype was detected a few times. The rearrangement joins TRBV7-2 to TRBJ2-2, with D tentatively TRBD1 (6 bases). Germline CDR1 SGHTA, CDR2 FQGNSA. CDR3 length: 15 residues. V dropped 6 bases and J dropped 4 bases, with 15 bases sitting between them. Here the CDR3 DNA reads TGTGCCAGCAGAACAGCAGGGGCGAGCACCGGGGAGCTGTTTTTT. The encoded protein is CASRTAGASTGELFF.

The chain is built from TRBV9 and TRBJ2-7; 9 bases line up with TRBD2. CDR1 is SGDLS, CDR2 YYNGEE, per germline. Trimming took 4 bases from V and 2 from J; bases not matched to a gene: 4. CDR3 size: 14 residues. CDR3 loop: CASSRTSATYEQYF. Written as DNA, the CDR3 is TGTGCCAGCAGCAGGACTAGCGCTACCTACGAGCAGTACTTC.

This sequence joins TRBV24-1 and TRBJ2-7, with a tentative D call TRBD1 (5 bases). The germline gives CDR1 KGHDR, CDR2 SFDVKD. Deletions cut 9 bases from V and 2 bases from J, with 13 bases between. CDR3 length equals 13 residues. CDR3 sequence (DNA): TGTGCCACCCTCAGGACAAGCACCTACGAGCAGTACTTC. Translating gives CATLRTSTYEQYF.

This chain links TRBV15 with TRBJ1-1; 7 nucleotides line up with TRBD1. The V and J ends lost 1 base and 5 bases, in that order; junction bases with no gene match: 1. The CDR3 runs to 13 residues. Germline CDR1 and CDR2: LNHNV and YYDKDF (reference sequence). The CDR3 spells CATSRAGGTEAFF. The CDR3 DNA is TGTGCCACCAGCAGAGCAGGGGGGACTGAAGCTTTCTTT. Combining the CDR3 with reference TRBV15 and TRBJ1-1 gives the whole variable domain DAMVIQNPRYQVTQFGKPVTLSCSQTLNHNVMYWYQQKSSQAPKLLFHYYDKDFNNEADTPDNFQSRRPNTSFCFLDIRSPGLGDTAMYLCATSRAGGTEAFFGQGTRLTVV.

The rearrangement links TRBV2 to TRBJ1-4; D call uncertain. V was pared by 1 base and J by 8 bases, with 8 bases between. Germline CDR1 SNHLY, CDR2 FYNNEI. The CDR3 runs 13 residues. DNA of the CDR3: TGTGCCAGCAGTGAAGACCGGAGGGAAAAACTGTTTTTT. Its protein product is CASSEDRREKLFF.

The chain has TRBV6-1 and TRBJ2-2; tentatively, D is TRBD1 (6 bases). This CDR3 is 14 amino acids long. V was shortened by 10 bases and J by 4 bases, with 16 bases between the two germline ends. Germline V gene data show CDR1 as MNHNS and CDR2 as SASEGT. The CDR3 bases are TGTGCCATCAGGAGGACAGTCACCACCGGGGAGCTGTTTTTT. It specifies CAIRRTVTTGELFF.

In its sample, this clonotype was seen a few times. V and J are TRBV20-1 and TRBJ2-1; TRBD2 agrees at 7 bases. The length of the CDR3 is 14 residues. In germline, CDR1 is DFQATT, CDR2 SNEGSKA (reference sequence). J gave up 3 bases and V 4 bases, and 6 bases lay outside the gene matches. The chain's CDR3 is CSAITGGYYNEQFF. In DNA form, the CDR3 reads TGCAGTGCTATAACGGGAGGATACTACAATGAGCAGTTCTTC.

The V gene is TRBV5-1, the J gene TRBJ2-1; D may correspond to TRBD1 or TRBD2 (5 bases each). CDR3 length: 15 residues. V was trimmed by 0 bases and J by 6 bases, leaving 13 bases between them. Germline CDR1 reads SGHRS; CDR2 reads YFSETQ. Here the CDR3 reads CASSLVFSGSNEQFF. The CDR3 DNA reads TGCGCCAGCAGCTTGGTTTTTTCAGGGAGCAATGAGCAGTTCTTC.

The V gene is TRBV7-2, the J gene TRBJ2-7; D may be TRBD1 (6 bases). Trimming took off 3 bases at V and 5 bases at J, with 11 bases between the two ends. This CDR3 spans 13 amino acids. CDR1 is SGHTA, CDR2 FQGNSA, per germline. CDR3 residues: CASSFAGAHEQYF. CDR3 coding DNA: TGTGCCAGCAGCTTCGCAGGGGCCCACGAGCAGTACTTC.